A selection of T cell receptor beta chains follows, all from one sample in a study of blood T cell repertoires in COVID-19. Sequencing was performed with immunoSEQ multiplex PCR; in TCRdb, only in-frame clones are kept and a portion is missing. The sample lists fewer than 130,000 clones, around three quarters occurring once. Sequenced material: peripheral blood. The receptor set was obtained from a woman in her sixties or seventies with acute or convalescent COVID-19. The CDR3 runs from the conserved cysteine through the conserved F or W. D genes are given only for firm matches. Where a row states a size, it is once, few, many or the class of an expanded clone; other rows omit it.

clone_size	v_call	j_call	d_call	cdr3_aa	cdr3_nt
once	TRBV7-3	TRBJ1-6	TRBD1	CASSLSTGGSPLHF	TGTGCCAGCAGCTTATCCACAGGGGGTTCACCCCTCCACTTT
.	TRBV5-8	TRBJ1-2	.	CASSLLSSYGYTF	TGTGCCAGCAGCTTGCTGTCGTCCTATGGCTACACCTTC
.	TRBV5-8	TRBJ1-6	TRBD1	CASSLRTGATNSPLHF	TGTGCCAGCAGCCTCAGGACAGGGGCGACGAATTCACCCCTCCACTTT
.	TRBV30	TRBJ1-6	.	CAWSGSGRNSPLHF	TGTGCCTGGAGTGGGAGTGGGAGGAATTCACCCCTCCACTTT
.	TRBV10-3	TRBJ1-2	TRBD1	CAITPDRAEGYTF	TGTGCCATCACCCCGGACAGGGCGGAGGGCTACACCTTC
.	TRBV19	TRBJ1-1	TRBD1	CASRERDRGGTEAFF	TGTGCCAGTAGGGAGAGGGACAGGGGAGGCACTGAAGCTTTCTTT
.	TRBV5-1	TRBJ2-1	TRBD1	CASSLGDRGLIF	TGCGCCAGCAGCTTGGGTGACAGGGGTTTGATCTTC
.	TRBV29-1	TRBJ2-7	.	CSVDGGNAYEQYF	TGCAGCGTTGATGGGGGGAACGCTTACGAGCAGTACTTC
.	TRBV7-2	TRBJ2-7	.	CASSLGAGRPYEQYF	TGTGCCAGCAGCTTAGGGGCGGGCCGTCCCTACGAGCAGTACTTC
.	TRBV5-1	TRBJ1-3	TRBD1	CASSLGPPGGAGNTIYF	TGCGCCAGCAGCTTGGGCCCCCCAGGGGGCGCGGGAAACACCATATATTTT
.	TRBV5-1	TRBJ2-7	.	CASSNSGTYEQYF	TGCGCCAGCAGCAATTCCGGGACCTACGAGCAGTACTTC
.	TRBV30	TRBJ2-3	.	CAWSLLDSPTDTQYF	TGTGCCTGGAGTCTACTAGATTCCCCCACAGATACGCAGTATTTT
.	TRBV5-4	TRBJ1-2	.	CASRTDRPTNYGYTF	TGTGCCAGCAGAACGGACAGACCTACTAACTATGGCTACACCTTC
.	TRBV7-2	TRBJ2-5	.	CASSLVAQGWETQYF	TGTGCCAGCAGCTTAGTAGCACAGGGTTGGGAGACCCAGTACTTC
few	TRBV9	TRBJ2-7	TRBD1	CASSLETGWGEQYF	TGTGCCAGCAGCCTAGAGACAGGGTGGGGCGAGCAGTACTTC
.	TRBV4-1	TRBJ1-3	.	CASSRGTGFGNTGNTIYF	TGCGCCAGCAGCCGGGGTACAGGGTTTGGGAATACTGGAAACACCATATATTTT
.	TRBV19	TRBJ1-1	TRBD1	CACCTRWGPRGPTEAFF	TGTGCCTGTTGTACCAGGTGGGGTCCCAGGGGGCCCACTGAAGCTTTCTTT
few	TRBV9	TRBJ2-1	TRBD2	CASTTGTSVREQFF	TGTGCCAGCACCACCGGGACTAGCGTACGGGAGCAGTTCTTC
.	TRBV6-2/TRBV6-3	TRBJ1-5	TRBD1	CASSYPGQVRAQHF	TGTGCCAGCAGTTATCCGGGACAGGTGAGAGCCCAGCATTTT
.	TRBV30	TRBJ2-4	.	CAWSVRDTQYF	TGTGCCTGGAGTGTACGAGACACGCAGTACTTC
.	TRBV29-1	TRBJ2-3	.	CSASGSADTQYF	TGCAGCGCCAGCGGGTCCGCCGATACGCAGTATTTT
.	TRBV2	TRBJ1-5	.	CASSGRDSNQPQHF	TGTGCCAGCAGTGGCAGGGATAGCAATCAGCCCCAGCATTTT
.	TRBV9	TRBJ1-6	.	CASSVEQGTNSPLHF	TGTGCCAGCAGCGTAGAACAGGGAACTAATTCACCCCTCCACTTT
few	TRBV30	TRBJ1-6	.	CAWRPGDNSPLHF	TGTGCCTGGAGGCCAGGGGATAATTCACCCCTCCACTTT
.	TRBV27	TRBJ1-6	.	CASRSDSSYNSPLHF	TGTGCCAGCAGATCGGACAGCTCCTATAATTCACCCCTCCACTTT
.	TRBV2	TRBJ2-1	.	CASALLRGHGEQFF	TGTGCCAGCGCCCTATTGCGGGGGCACGGTGAGCAGTTCTTC
.	TRBV5-4	TRBJ1-2	.	CASMSVTAPYGYTF	TGTGCCAGCATGTCCGTGACAGCTCCTTATGGCTACACCTTC
.	TRBV28	TRBJ1-1	.	CASSLKGLGVQRKAFF	TGTGCCAGCAGTTTAAAGGGACTAGGTGTACAGCGGAAAGCTTTCTTT
few	TRBV4-3	TRBJ1-4	TRBD1	CASSPGQARLFF	TGCGCCAGCAGCCCGGGACAGGCGAGACTGTTTTTT
.	TRBV5-4	TRBJ2-5	TRBD2	CASLQAGGVGETQYF	TGTGCCAGCCTACAAGCGGGGGGAGTCGGAGAGACCCAGTACTTC
.	TRBV28	TRBJ2-7	.	CASSFLITGRASYEQYF	TGTGCCAGCAGTTTCTTAATTACGGGCAGGGCTTCCTACGAGCAGTACTTC
.	TRBV19	TRBJ1-3	TRBD1	CASEQGATGNTIYF	TGTGCCAGCGAACAGGGGGCGACAGGAAACACCATATATTTT
.	TRBV19	TRBJ1-5	TRBD1	CASQPRDRGLAQPQHF	TGTGCCAGTCAACCTAGGGACAGGGGGCTGGCGCAGCCCCAGCATTTT
.	TRBV2	TRBJ2-1	.	CASSEAHGGEQFF	TGTGCCAGCAGTGAAGCGCACGGAGGGGAGCAGTTCTTC
once	TRBV18	TRBJ1-2	.	CASSRREVVYGYTF	TGTGCCAGCTCACGCAGGGAGGTAGTCTATGGCTACACCTTC
.	TRBV30	TRBJ2-1	.	CAWTVRVASGSYNEQFF	TGTGCCTGGACGGTGAGGGTAGCGAGCGGCTCCTACAATGAGCAGTTCTTC
.	TRBV7-2	TRBJ1-3	.	CASSQRGNTIYF	TGTGCCAGCAGCCAGCGGGGAAACACCATATATTTT
.	TRBV5-5	TRBJ1-3	.	CASSLRGVVGNTIYF	TGTGCCAGCAGTCTCAGGGGAGTGGTCGGAAACACCATATATTTT